Listed below are T cell receptor beta chains from one sample, sequenced in a study of T cell responses to AZD1222 COVID-19 vaccine. The table came from immunoSEQ multiplex PCR; TCRdb's copy has only in-frame clones and leaves some out. The sample shows some 83,000 clones, about 90% of them seen only once. The sequencing used peripheral blood, collected on day 0 of AZD1222 vaccination. The receptors derive from an adult in good health. Each CDR3 is given with its conserved first and last residue. A D gene is named only where the DNA matches it firmly. The size field is filled for only some rows; it gives once, few, many or a size class.

j_gene: TRBJ1-1
v_gene: TRBV7-2
abundance: once
d_gene: TRBD1
CDR3aa: CASSRDRVSNTEAFF
CDR3nt: TGTGCCAGCAGCCGGGACAGAGTTTCGAACACTGAAGCTTTCTTT

j_gene: TRBJ2-1
v_gene: TRBV5-1
abundance: -
d_gene: TRBD2
CDR3aa: CASSSSGVNNEQFF
CDR3nt: TGCGCCAGCAGCTCAAGCGGGGTGAACAATGAGCAGTTCTTC

j_gene: TRBJ1-1
v_gene: TRBV5-1
abundance: few
d_gene: -
CDR3aa: CASSLLGPEAFF
CDR3nt: TGCGCCAGCAGCTTGTTGGGTCCCGAAGCTTTCTTT

j_gene: TRBJ1-1
v_gene: TRBV28
abundance: -
d_gene: TRBD1
CDR3aa: CASLTGGGTEAFF
CDR3nt: TGTGCCAGCCTAACAGGGGGGGGTACTGAAGCTTTCTTT

j_gene: TRBJ1-5
v_gene: TRBV6-6
abundance: -
d_gene: TRBD1
CDR3aa: CASSYLTGGGNQPQHF
CDR3nt: TGTGCCAGCAGTTACCTGACAGGGGGAGGCAATCAGCCCCAGCATTTT

j_gene: TRBJ1-2
v_gene: TRBV4-1
abundance: -
d_gene: -
CDR3aa: CASSLEVTGPGYGYTF
CDR3nt: TGCGCCAGCAGCTTAGAAGTGACCGGTCCGGGCTATGGCTACACCTTC

j_gene: TRBJ1-3
v_gene: TRBV4-2
abundance: -
d_gene: -
CDR3aa: CASSPGAGDTIYF
CDR3nt: TGTGCCAGCAGCCCCGGGGCGGGGGACACCATATATTTT

j_gene: TRBJ2-1
v_gene: TRBV6-5
abundance: -
d_gene: TRBD2
CDR3aa: CASSKQAGGYNEQFF
CDR3nt: TGTGCCAGCAGTAAGCAAGCGGGGGGGTACAATGAGCAGTTCTTC

j_gene: TRBJ2-1
v_gene: TRBV4-1
abundance: once
d_gene: -
CDR3aa: CASSQEGYNEQFF
CDR3nt: TGCGCCAGCAGCCAAGAGGGCTACAATGAGCAGTTCTTC

j_gene: TRBJ2-5
v_gene: TRBV7-2
abundance: -
d_gene: -
CDR3aa: CASSLAWQETQYF
CDR3nt: TGTGCCAGCAGCTTAGCCTGGCAAGAGACCCAGTACTTC

j_gene: TRBJ1-1
v_gene: TRBV3-1/TRBV3-2
abundance: once
d_gene: -
CDR3aa: CASSQGWNTEAFF
CDR3nt: TGTGCCAGCAGCCAAGGGTGGAACACTGAAGCTTTCTTT

j_gene: TRBJ2-1
v_gene: TRBV19
abundance: -
d_gene: -
CDR3aa: CASSVSGSSYNEQFF
CDR3nt: TGTGCCAGTAGTGTTAGCGGTAGCTCCTACAATGAGCAGTTCTTC

j_gene: TRBJ1-3
v_gene: TRBV2
abundance: -
d_gene: TRBD1
CDR3aa: CASNTRDRSGNTIYF
CDR3nt: TGTGCCAGCAACACCCGGGACAGATCTGGAAACACCATATATTTT

j_gene: TRBJ2-6
v_gene: TRBV2
abundance: -
d_gene: -
CDR3aa: CASSVFRVTGIGSGANVLTF
CDR3nt: TGTGCCAGCAGTGTTTTTCGGGTTACAGGGATTGGCTCTGGGGCCAACGTCCTGACTTTC

j_gene: TRBJ2-7
v_gene: TRBV5-5
abundance: -
d_gene: -
CDR3aa: CASSLELASYEQYF
CDR3nt: TGTGCCAGCAGCTTGGAACTAGCTTCCTACGAGCAGTACTTC

j_gene: TRBJ1-4
v_gene: TRBV7-9
abundance: -
d_gene: TRBD1
CDR3aa: CASSLRGGQTTNEKLFF
CDR3nt: TGTGCCAGCAGCTTAAGGGGGGGACAGACAACTAATGAAAAACTGTTTTTT

j_gene: TRBJ1-3
v_gene: TRBV5-1
abundance: -
d_gene: TRBD1
CDR3aa: CASREGQDNLGNTIYF
CDR3nt: TGCGCCAGCAGGGAGGGACAGGATAATCTCGGAAACACCATATATTTT

j_gene: TRBJ1-1
v_gene: TRBV28
abundance: -
d_gene: -
CDR3aa: CASSLRPGYTEAFF
CDR3nt: TGTGCCAGCAGTTTAAGGCCGGGGTACACTGAAGCTTTCTTT

j_gene: TRBJ1-1
v_gene: TRBV5-4
abundance: -
d_gene: TRBD1
CDR3aa: CASSLGQGEVVNTEAFF
CDR3nt: TGTGCCAGCAGCCTGGGACAGGGGGAGGTTGTGAACACTGAAGCTTTCTTT

j_gene: TRBJ1-5
v_gene: TRBV2
abundance: -
d_gene: -
CDR3aa: CASSQLISGTLNQPQHF
CDR3nt: TGTGCCAGCAGCCAATTAATCTCCGGGACACTTAATCAGCCCCAGCATTTT

j_gene: TRBJ2-2
v_gene: TRBV18
abundance: -
d_gene: -
CDR3aa: CASSPQQFTGELFF
CDR3nt: TGTGCCAGCTCACCGCAACAATTCACCGGGGAGCTGTTTTTT

j_gene: TRBJ1-1
v_gene: TRBV6-5
abundance: -
d_gene: -
CDR3aa: CASSYGGWGTEAFF
CDR3nt: TGTGCCAGCAGTTACGGGGGCTGGGGCACTGAAGCTTTCTTT

j_gene: TRBJ2-7
v_gene: TRBV30
abundance: -
d_gene: TRBD1
CDR3aa: CAWSARGGTGEYEQYF
CDR3nt: TGTGCCTGGAGTGCCCGAGGGGGGACAGGGGAATACGAGCAGTACTTC

j_gene: TRBJ1-1
v_gene: TRBV19
abundance: -
d_gene: -
CDR3aa: CASSDKTDKNTEAFF
CDR3nt: TGTGCCAGTAGTGACAAGACAGATAAGAACACTGAAGCTTTCTTT

j_gene: TRBJ1-4
v_gene: TRBV5-1
abundance: -
d_gene: TRBD1
CDR3aa: CASSLGGTATNEKLFF
CDR3nt: TGCGCCAGCAGCTTGGGGGGGACAGCTACTAATGAAAAACTGTTTTTT

j_gene: TRBJ1-1
v_gene: TRBV30
abundance: -
d_gene: TRBD1
CDR3aa: CAWRATGITEAFF
CDR3nt: TGTGCCTGGAGGGCGACAGGGATAACTGAAGCTTTCTTT

j_gene: TRBJ1-2
v_gene: TRBV5-1
abundance: -
d_gene: -
CDR3aa: CASSLTGAANYGYTF
CDR3nt: TGCGCCAGCAGCTTGACGGGGGCAGCTAACTATGGCTACACCTTC

j_gene: TRBJ1-2
v_gene: TRBV2
abundance: -
d_gene: TRBD1
CDR3aa: CASRVRDREKGWYGYTF
CDR3nt: TGTGCCAGCAGAGTTCGGGACAGGGAGAAGGGTTGGTATGGCTACACCTTC

j_gene: TRBJ1-6
v_gene: TRBV7-8
abundance: -
d_gene: -
CDR3aa: CASSLEVNSPLHF
CDR3nt: TGTGCCAGCAGCTTAGAGGTTAATTCACCCCTCCACTTT

j_gene: TRBJ1-2
v_gene: TRBV4-2
abundance: -
d_gene: -
CDR3aa: CASSQDIYGYTF
CDR3nt: TGTGCCAGCAGCCAAGATATCTATGGCTACACCTTC

j_gene: TRBJ2-7
v_gene: TRBV5-1
abundance: -
d_gene: -
CDR3aa: CASSLVADLGVGGSF
CDR3nt: TGCGCCAGCAGCTTGGTGGCAGACCTAGGGGTCGGAGGGAGCTTC

j_gene: TRBJ1-1
v_gene: TRBV11-2
abundance: -
d_gene: TRBD1
CDR3aa: CASSLHGQGNTEAFF
CDR3nt: TGTGCCAGCAGTCTTCACGGACAGGGGAACACTGAAGCTTTCTTT

j_gene: TRBJ1-6
v_gene: TRBV27
abundance: -
d_gene: TRBD1
CDR3aa: CASSFGRSGQGVALNSPLHF
CDR3nt: TGTGCGAGCAGTTTTGGTCGATCTGGACAGGGGGTTGCCCTTAATTCACCCCTCCACTTT

j_gene: TRBJ1-2
v_gene: TRBV6-2/TRBV6-3
abundance: -
d_gene: -
CDR3aa: CASSSGIPYGYTF
CDR3nt: TGTGCCAGCAGCTCCGGGATCCCCTATGGCTACACCTTC

j_gene: TRBJ2-7
v_gene: TRBV7-9
abundance: -
d_gene: -
CDR3aa: CASSPRRPSSYEQYF
CDR3nt: TGTGCCAGCAGCCCACGTCGGCCCAGCTCCTACGAGCAGTACTTC

j_gene: TRBJ2-3
v_gene: TRBV27
abundance: -
d_gene: TRBD2
CDR3aa: CASRTGLAGGRTDTQYF
CDR3nt: TGTGCCAGCAGGACCGGACTAGCGGGGGGACGCACAGATACGCAGTATTTT

j_gene: TRBJ1-1
v_gene: TRBV30
abundance: -
d_gene: -
CDR3aa: CAWSQKGTEAFF
CDR3nt: TGTGCCTGGAGTCAGAAGGGGACGGAAGCTTTCTTT

j_gene: TRBJ2-7
v_gene: TRBV7-9
abundance: -
d_gene: -
CDR3aa: CASSLTPDIRGTYEQYF
CDR3nt: TGTGCCAGCAGCTTAACGCCGGACATCAGGGGAACCTACGAGCAGTACTTC

j_gene: TRBJ2-5
v_gene: TRBV4-1
abundance: -
d_gene: TRBD2
CDR3aa: CASSRPPGTSLETQYF
CDR3nt: TGCGCCAGCAGCCGGCCACCCGGGACTAGCTTAGAGACCCAGTACTTC

j_gene: TRBJ1-6
v_gene: TRBV5-6
abundance: once
d_gene: -
CDR3aa: CASSLGSSYNSPLHF
CDR3nt: TGTGCCAGCAGCCTCGGGAGCTCCTATAATTCACCCCTCCACTTT

j_gene: TRBJ1-2
v_gene: TRBV19
abundance: -
d_gene: -
CDR3aa: CASSIARGANYGYTF
CDR3nt: TGTGCCAGTAGTATAGCTCGGGGAGCTAACTATGGCTACACCTTC

j_gene: TRBJ1-4
v_gene: TRBV7-6
abundance: once
d_gene: -
CDR3aa: CASSSRGRLNEKLFF
CDR3nt: TGTGCCAGCAGCTCTCGGGGCAGACTAAATGAAAAACTGTTTTTT

j_gene: TRBJ2-7
v_gene: TRBV12-3/TRBV12-4
abundance: -
d_gene: -
CDR3aa: CASSLAQYEQYF
CDR3nt: TGTGCCAGCAGTTTAGCGCAGTACGAGCAGTACTTC

j_gene: TRBJ1-1
v_gene: TRBV28
abundance: -
d_gene: -
CDR3aa: CASSVAVQAFF
CDR3nt: TGTGCCAGCAGCGTCGCAGTCCAAGCTTTCTTT

j_gene: TRBJ1-2
v_gene: TRBV15
abundance: -
d_gene: TRBD1
CDR3aa: CATSRDHRDRGDGYTF
CDR3nt: TGTGCCACCAGCAGAGATCACCGGGACAGGGGGGATGGCTACACCTTC

j_gene: TRBJ1-6
v_gene: TRBV18
abundance: -
d_gene: -
CDR3aa: CASSPDSDNSPLHF
CDR3nt: TGTGCCAGCTCACCCGACAGCGATAATTCACCCCTCCACTTT

j_gene: TRBJ1-1
v_gene: TRBV7-3
abundance: -
d_gene: TRBD1
CDR3aa: CASSLTGARGGWDTEAFF
CDR3nt: TGTGCCAGCAGCTTAACCGGGGCCCGAGGGGGCTGGGACACTGAAGCTTTCTTT

j_gene: TRBJ1-1
v_gene: TRBV7-9
abundance: -
d_gene: -
CDR3aa: CASSVLQGMNTEAFF
CDR3nt: TGTGCCAGCAGCGTACTACAGGGAATGAACACTGAAGCTTTCTTT

j_gene: TRBJ2-2
v_gene: TRBV5-4
abundance: -
d_gene: -
CDR3aa: CASSGDPAGELFF
CDR3nt: TGTGCCAGCAGCGGGGACCCGGCCGGGGAGCTGTTTTTT

j_gene: TRBJ1-5
v_gene: TRBV7-2
abundance: -
d_gene: -
CDR3aa: CASSPGGPGNQPQHF
CDR3nt: TGTGCCAGCAGCCCCGGGGGACCGGGAAATCAGCCCCAGCATTTT

j_gene: TRBJ2-1
v_gene: TRBV19
abundance: -
d_gene: -
CDR3aa: CASSIGGAAYNEQFF
CDR3nt: TGTGCCAGTAGTATCGGGGGAGCGGCCTACAATGAGCAGTTCTTC

j_gene: TRBJ1-1
v_gene: TRBV27
abundance: few
d_gene: TRBD1
CDR3aa: CASSPRGQGANTEAFF
CDR3nt: TGTGCCAGCTCCCCGAGAGGTCAGGGGGCGAACACTGAAGCTTTCTTT

j_gene: TRBJ1-6
v_gene: TRBV7-8
abundance: -
d_gene: TRBD1
CDR3aa: CASSLGQGVGNSPLHF
CDR3nt: TGTGCCAGCAGCTTAGGGCAGGGGGTTGGAAATTCACCCCTCCACTTT

j_gene: TRBJ2-1
v_gene: TRBV12-3/TRBV12-4
abundance: -
d_gene: -
CDR3aa: CASTLSGYEQFF
CDR3nt: TGTGCCAGCACCCTTAGCGGCTATGAGCAGTTCTTC

j_gene: TRBJ2-1
v_gene: TRBV9
abundance: -
d_gene: TRBD1
CDR3aa: CASSDRDRDYNEQFF
CDR3nt: TGTGCCAGCAGCGACCGGGACAGGGACTACAATGAGCAGTTCTTC

j_gene: TRBJ2-2
v_gene: TRBV4-1
abundance: -
d_gene: -
CDR3aa: CASSQVGRRTTRGKGELFF
CDR3nt: TGCGCCAGCAGCCAAGTCGGCCGGCGGACTACCCGAGGAAAGGGGGAGCTGTTTTTT

j_gene: TRBJ2-1
v_gene: TRBV4-3
abundance: -
d_gene: -
CDR3aa: CASSLGLYNEQFF
CDR3nt: TGCGCCAGCAGCCTCGGACTTTACAATGAGCAGTTCTTC

j_gene: TRBJ2-7
v_gene: TRBV5-1
abundance: -
d_gene: TRBD1
CDR3aa: CASSFRDSLYEQYF
CDR3nt: TGCGCCAGCAGCTTCCGGGACAGCCTCTACGAGCAGTACTTC

j_gene: TRBJ1-2
v_gene: TRBV20-1
abundance: -
d_gene: -
CDR3aa: CSAKVYGYTF
CDR3nt: TGCAGTGCTAAGGTCTATGGCTACACCTTC